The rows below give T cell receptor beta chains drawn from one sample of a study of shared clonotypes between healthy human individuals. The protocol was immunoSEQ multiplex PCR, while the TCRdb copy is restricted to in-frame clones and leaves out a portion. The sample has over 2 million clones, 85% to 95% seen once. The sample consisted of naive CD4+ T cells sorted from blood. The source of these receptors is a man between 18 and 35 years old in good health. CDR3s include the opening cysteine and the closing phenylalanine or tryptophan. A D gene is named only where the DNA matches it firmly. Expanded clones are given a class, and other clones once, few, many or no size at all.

CASSLDRGSYEQYF,TGTGCCAGCAGCTTGGACAGGGGCTCCTACGAGCAGTACTTC,-,TRBV5-4,TRBD1,TRBJ2-7
CASSEGQINSNQPQHF,TGTGCCAGTAGTGAAGGACAGATTAATAGCAATCAGCCCCAGCATTTT,-,TRBV19,-,TRBJ1-5
CASSIGVTGELFF,TGTGCCAGTAGTATCGGGGTCACCGGGGAGCTGTTTTTT,few,TRBV19,-,TRBJ2-2
CASSESWGSTEAFF,TGCGCCAGCAGTGAGTCGTGGGGGAGTACTGAAGCTTTCTTT,-,TRBV10-2,-,TRBJ1-1
CASRPGGGYGYTF,TGTGCCAGCAGACCAGGGGGCGGCTATGGCTACACCTTC,-,TRBV6-1,TRBD1,TRBJ1-2
CASSMDTSSRGETQYF,TGTGCCAGTAGTATGGACACTAGCTCACGTGGAGAGACCCAGTACTTC,-,TRBV19,-,TRBJ2-5
CASSPDINYGYTF,TGTGCCAGCTCACCGGACATTAACTATGGCTACACCTTC,-,TRBV18,-,TRBJ1-2
CASSFFDGAYEQYF,TGTGCCAGCAGCTTCTTCGACGGGGCCTACGAGCAGTACTTC,-,TRBV5-4,-,TRBJ2-7
CASSTGTVNTGELFF,TGTGCCAGCTCAACGGGGACAGTGAACACCGGGGAGCTGTTTTTT,-,TRBV18,TRBD1,TRBJ2-2
CASSQPGTGGVGYTF,TGCGCCAGCAGCCAACCTGGGACAGGGGGCGTAGGCTACACCTTC,-,TRBV4-1,TRBD1,TRBJ1-2
CASSAKEGGVTDTQYF,TGTGCCAGCAGCGCGAAAGAGGGCGGGGTCACAGATACGCAGTATTTT,-,TRBV9,-,TRBJ2-3
CAWSAGQGSGYTF,TGTGCCTGGAGTGCAGGACAGGGATCTGGCTACACCTTC,-,TRBV30,TRBD1,TRBJ1-2
CASSYPTGDTQYF,TGTGCCAGCAGTTACCCGACGGGAGATACGCAGTATTTT,-,TRBV6-6,-,TRBJ2-3
CSVRQGADAFF,TGCAGCGTGCGACAGGGGGCGGATGCTTTCTTT,-,TRBV29-1,TRBD1,TRBJ1-1
CASSLRDSTHEQYF,TGTGCCAGCAGTCTCCGGGACAGTACCCACGAGCAGTACTTC,-,TRBV2,TRBD1,TRBJ2-7
CASSPTGASGNTIYF,TGTGCCAGCAGCCCGACAGGGGCCTCTGGAAACACCATATATTTT,-,TRBV6-5,TRBD1,TRBJ1-3
CASSLEAGRGTEAFF,TGTGCCAGCAGCTTGGAGGCGGGGCGCGGGACTGAAGCTTTCTTT,-,TRBV5-6,-,TRBJ1-1
CAISGETVYEQYF,TGTGCCATCAGTGGGGAAACAGTCTACGAGCAGTACTTC,-,TRBV10-3,-,TRBJ2-7
CASSIDRIDTQYF,TGTGCCAGTAGTATAGATCGCATAGATACGCAGTATTTT,-,TRBV19,-,TRBJ2-3
CASSLAGTGLNTIYF,TGCGCCAGCAGCTTGGCCGGGACAGGGCTAAACACCATATATTTT,-,TRBV5-1,TRBD1,TRBJ1-3
CARSCHRGTGANVLTF,TGTGCCAGAAGCTGCCACAGGGGGACTGGGGCCAACGTCCTGACTTTC,-,TRBV5-3,TRBD1,TRBJ2-6
CASSQAGVHSSGNTIYF,TGCGCCAGCAGCCAGGCGGGGGTACATAGCTCTGGAAACACCATATATTTT,-,TRBV5-1,-,TRBJ1-3
CASQVGGGSPLHF,TGTGCCTCCCAAGTGGGGGGTGGTTCACCCCTCCACTTT,-,TRBV30,-,TRBJ1-6
CASSPTRDGNYGYTF,TGTGCCAGCAGTCCAACCCGGGACGGGAACTATGGCTACACCTTC,-,TRBV2,-,TRBJ1-2
CASSKGLQETQYF,TGTGCCAGCAGCAAGGGACTACAAGAGACCCAGTACTTC,-,TRBV11-2,TRBD2,TRBJ2-5
CASSRTSRDTYEQYF,TGTGCCAGTAGTAGGACTAGCCGGGACACCTACGAGCAGTACTTC,-,TRBV19,TRBD2,TRBJ2-7
CASSLPGQGNLGTGELFF,TGTGCCAGCAGCTTACCGGGACAGGGTAACTTAGGCACCGGGGAGCTGTTTTTT,-,TRBV5-4,TRBD1,TRBJ2-2
CASSPGQGYYGYTF,TGTGCCAGCAGTCCTGGACAGGGGTACTATGGCTACACCTTC,-,TRBV7-9,TRBD1,TRBJ1-2
CASSQKEVWTGVYEQYF,TGTGCCAGCAGCCAAAAAGAGGTCTGGACAGGGGTCTACGAGCAGTACTTC,once,TRBV14,TRBD1,TRBJ2-7
CASREGGFQETQYF,TGTGCCAGCAGGGAGGGGGGTTTCCAAGAGACCCAGTACTTC,-,TRBV6-5,-,TRBJ2-5
CASSLYGGANYGYTF,TGCGCCAGCAGCTTGTACGGGGGCGCTAACTATGGCTACACCTTC,-,TRBV5-1,-,TRBJ1-2
CASSGGRQRNYGYTF,TGTGCCAGTAGTGGGGGGAGACAGCGGAACTATGGCTACACCTTC,-,TRBV19,-,TRBJ1-2
CASVKGTTEAFF,TGTGCCAGCGTCAAGGGGACCACTGAAGCTTTCTTT,-,TRBV2,-,TRBJ1-1
CASSLLGAQETQYF,TGTGCCAGCAGTTTATTGGGGGCTCAAGAGACCCAGTACTTC,-,TRBV27,-,TRBJ2-5
CAWRAQGNYGYTF,TGTGCCTGGAGGGCGCAGGGTAACTATGGCTACACCTTC,-,TRBV30,-,TRBJ1-2
CASNRGISSYNEQFF,TGTGCCAGTAACAGAGGTATCAGCTCCTACAATGAGCAGTTCTTC,-,TRBV19,-,TRBJ2-1
CASSADLALETQYF,TGTGCCAGCAGCGCGGACTTGGCCCTAGAGACCCAGTACTTC,-,TRBV9,-,TRBJ2-5
CASSYTTGLLYGYTF,TGTGCCAGCAGTTACACGACAGGGCTTCTCTATGGCTACACCTTC,-,TRBV6-5,TRBD1,TRBJ1-2
CAISEQVYAEAFF,TGTGCCATCAGTGAGCAGGTATACGCTGAAGCTTTCTTT,once,TRBV10-3,-,TRBJ1-1
CASSESNQPQHF,TGTGCCAGCAGCGAGAGTAATCAGCCCCAGCATTTT,-,TRBV7-6,-,TRBJ1-5
CASSPTGLAEYQETQYF,TGTGCCAGCAGTCCTACAGGACTAGCGGAGTACCAAGAGACCCAGTACTTC,-,TRBV2,TRBD2,TRBJ2-5
CASSSFVQAKNIQYF,TGTGCCAGCAGCTCCTTTGTCCAGGCCAAAAACATTCAGTACTTC,-,TRBV5-8,-,TRBJ2-4
CASSLTSLSTDTQYF,TGCGCCAGCAGCTTGACCAGCCTAAGCACAGATACGCAGTATTTT,once,TRBV5-1,-,TRBJ2-3